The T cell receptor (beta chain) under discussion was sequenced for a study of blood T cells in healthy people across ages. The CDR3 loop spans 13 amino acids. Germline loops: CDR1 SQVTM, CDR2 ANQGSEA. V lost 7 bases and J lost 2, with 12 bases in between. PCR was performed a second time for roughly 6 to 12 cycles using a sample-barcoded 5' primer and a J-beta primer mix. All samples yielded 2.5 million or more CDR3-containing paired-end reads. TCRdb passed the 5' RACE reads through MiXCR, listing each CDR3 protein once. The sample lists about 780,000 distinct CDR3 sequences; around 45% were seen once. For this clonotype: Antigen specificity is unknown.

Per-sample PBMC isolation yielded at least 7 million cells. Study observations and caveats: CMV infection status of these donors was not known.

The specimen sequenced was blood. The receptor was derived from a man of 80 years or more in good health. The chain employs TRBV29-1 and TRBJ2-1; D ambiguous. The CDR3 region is CSAEFDPYNEQFF. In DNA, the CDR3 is TGCAGCGCCGAATTTGACCCCTACAATGAGCAGTTCTTC.